Following are 5 T cell receptor beta chains from one sample sequenced in a study of Ad26.COV2.S vaccination and SARS-CoV-2 variants. The treatment denotes: 19 received Ad26.COV2.S at low or high dose, single or two shots; about 5 received placebo; per-sample allocation not given. Vaccine and placebo recipients were sampled on day 63 after the first injection. TCRdb keeps only in-frame clones here, not all; method: immunoSEQ multiplex PCR. This table has roughly 700,000 clones, around 90% appearing once. The input for sequencing was peripheral blood, taken in a trial of Ad26.COV2.S vaccine versus placebo. These receptors were taken from a person between 18 and 60 years old who received the Ad26.COV2.S COVID-19 vaccine or a placebo.

A remark on this clone: A read error may account for a junction end that differs from germline. The chain joins TRBV24-1 to TRBJ2-1; 7 bases are shared with TRBD2. This CDR3 spans 17 amino acids. Germline lookup yields CDR1 KGHDR and CDR2 SFDVKD. The CDR3 is CATRDSSPGLLYNEQFF. The CDR3 region has the DNA TGTGCCACCAGGGATTCGTCCCCGGGACTATTATACAATGAGCAGTTCTTC.

DNA of the CDR3: TGTGCCACCCCCCCAGGGAGGGCTTGGGGGGAGCTGTTTTTT. Residues: CATPPGRAWGELFF. The chain has TRBV24-1 and TRBJ2-2; 7 bases match TRBD2. The J segment lost 8 bases and the V segment lost 9 bases, leaving 11 bases of the junction unmatched. The CDR3 extends over 14 amino acids. CDR1 KGHDR and CDR2 SFDVKD come from the germline V gene.

CDR3 amino acids: CASSLIITSYEQYF. CDR3 in DNA: TGTGCCAGCAGCCTAATCATAACTAGCTACGAGCAGTACTTC. This chain uses TRBV16 with TRBJ2-7; possibly TRBD2 for D (5 bases). V dropped 4 bases and J dropped 3 bases, with 13 bases sitting between them. This CDR3 spans 14 amino acids. The germline CDR1 and CDR2 sequences are KGHSY and FQNENV.

Turning to this clone: The same CDR3 is also encoded by other DNA sequences in this sample. The chain links TRBV18 to TRBJ2-3; D remains unclear. The CDR3 is made up of 14 amino acids. CDR1 KGHSH and CDR2 LQKENI come from the germline V gene. The germline V and J ends were trimmed by 1 base and 1 base, with 6 bases remaining between them. The CDR3 spells CASSPRAGTDTQYF. CDR3 DNA sequence: TGTGCCAGCTCACCACGTGCTGGCACAGATACGCAGTATTTT.

The chain joins TRBV6-1 to TRBJ2-7; TRBD2 matches at 9 bases. There are 14 residues in the CDR3. CDR1 and CDR2 (germline): MNHNS, SASEGT. The trim removed 1 base at V and 2 bases at J, leaving 0 bases unmatched. The CDR3 DNA follows: TGTGCCAGCAGTGAAGAGCGGGGGGCCTACGAGCAGTACTTC. It codes for CASSEERGAYEQYF.